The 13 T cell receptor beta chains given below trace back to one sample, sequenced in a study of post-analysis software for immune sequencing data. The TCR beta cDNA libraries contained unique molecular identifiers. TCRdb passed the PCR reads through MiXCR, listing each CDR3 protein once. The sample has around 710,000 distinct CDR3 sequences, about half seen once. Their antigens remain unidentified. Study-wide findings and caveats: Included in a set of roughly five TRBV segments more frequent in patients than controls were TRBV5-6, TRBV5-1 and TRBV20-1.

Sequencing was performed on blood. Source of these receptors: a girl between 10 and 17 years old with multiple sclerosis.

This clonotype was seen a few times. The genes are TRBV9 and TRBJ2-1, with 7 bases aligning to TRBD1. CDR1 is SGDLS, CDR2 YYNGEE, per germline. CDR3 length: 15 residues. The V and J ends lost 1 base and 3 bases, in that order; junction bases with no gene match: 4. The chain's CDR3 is CASSVTGQNYNEQFF. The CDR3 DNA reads TGTGCCAGCAGCGTAACGGGACAGAACTACAATGAGCAGTTCTTC.

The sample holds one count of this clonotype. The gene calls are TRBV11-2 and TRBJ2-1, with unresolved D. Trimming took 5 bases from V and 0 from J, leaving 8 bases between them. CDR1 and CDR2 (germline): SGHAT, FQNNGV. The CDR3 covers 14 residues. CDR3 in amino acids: CASSRASSYNEQFF. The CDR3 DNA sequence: TGTGCCAGCAGCCGAGCGAGCTCCTACAATGAGCAGTTCTTC.

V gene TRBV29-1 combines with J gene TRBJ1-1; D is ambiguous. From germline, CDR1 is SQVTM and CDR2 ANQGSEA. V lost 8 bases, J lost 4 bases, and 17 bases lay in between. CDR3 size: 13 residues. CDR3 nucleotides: TGCAGCCTGCATGGACCCTTGAGCACTGAAGCTTTCTTT. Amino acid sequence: CSLHGPLSTEAFF.

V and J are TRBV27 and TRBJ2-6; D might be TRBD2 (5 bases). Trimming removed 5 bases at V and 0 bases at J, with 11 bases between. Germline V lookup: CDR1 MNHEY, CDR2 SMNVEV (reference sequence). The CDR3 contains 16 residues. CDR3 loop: CASSVIGSSGANVLTF. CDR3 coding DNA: TGTGCCAGCAGTGTCATAGGGAGCTCTGGGGCCAACGTCCTGACTTTC.

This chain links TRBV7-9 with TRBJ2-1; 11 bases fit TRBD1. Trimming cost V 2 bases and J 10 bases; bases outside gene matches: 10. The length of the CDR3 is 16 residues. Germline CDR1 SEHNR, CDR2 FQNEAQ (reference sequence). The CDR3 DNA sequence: TGTGCCAGCAGCTTACTGGGGACAGGGGGTTTCGGCGAGCAGTTCTTC. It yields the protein CASSLLGTGGFGEQFF.

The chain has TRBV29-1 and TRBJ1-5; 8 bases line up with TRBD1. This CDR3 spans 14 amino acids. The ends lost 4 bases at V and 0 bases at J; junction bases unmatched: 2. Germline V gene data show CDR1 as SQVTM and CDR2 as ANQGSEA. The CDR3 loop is CSVGTGYSNQPQHF. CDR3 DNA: TGCAGCGTTGGGACAGGGTATAGCAATCAGCCCCAGCATTTT. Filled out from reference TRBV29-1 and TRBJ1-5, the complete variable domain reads SAVISQKPSRDICQRGTSLTIQCQVDSQVTMMFWYRQQPGQSLTLIATANQGSEATYESGFVIDKFPISRPNLTFSTLTVSNMSPEDSSIYLCSVGTGYSNQPQHFGDGTRLSIL.

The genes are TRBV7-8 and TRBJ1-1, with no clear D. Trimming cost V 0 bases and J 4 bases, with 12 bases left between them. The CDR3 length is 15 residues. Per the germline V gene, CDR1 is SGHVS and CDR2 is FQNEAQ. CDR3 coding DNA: TGTGCCAGCAGCTTAGCGGGGAGTCCATTCACTGAAGCTTTCTTT. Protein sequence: CASSLAGSPFTEAFF.

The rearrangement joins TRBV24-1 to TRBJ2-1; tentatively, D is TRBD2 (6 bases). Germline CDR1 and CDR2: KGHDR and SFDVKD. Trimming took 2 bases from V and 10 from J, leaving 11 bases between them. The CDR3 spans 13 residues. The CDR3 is CATSDSLRGEQFF. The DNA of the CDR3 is TGTGCCACCAGTGATTCGTTGCGGGGCGAGCAGTTCTTC.

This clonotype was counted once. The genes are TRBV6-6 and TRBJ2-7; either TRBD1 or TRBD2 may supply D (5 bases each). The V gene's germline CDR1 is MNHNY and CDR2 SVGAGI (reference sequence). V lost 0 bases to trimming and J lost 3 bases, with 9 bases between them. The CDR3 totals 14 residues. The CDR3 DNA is TGTGCCAGCAGTTACTCGAGGGGCAACTACGAGCAGTACTTC. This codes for CASSYSRGNYEQYF.

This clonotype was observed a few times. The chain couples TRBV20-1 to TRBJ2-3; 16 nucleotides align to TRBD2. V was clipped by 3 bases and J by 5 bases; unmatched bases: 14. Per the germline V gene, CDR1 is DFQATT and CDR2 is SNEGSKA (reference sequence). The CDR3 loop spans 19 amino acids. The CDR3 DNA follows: TGCAGTGCTAGGGAGGACAGGGGACTAGCGGGGGGGATGAGAGATACGCAGTATTTT. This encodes CSAREDRGLAGGMRDTQYF.

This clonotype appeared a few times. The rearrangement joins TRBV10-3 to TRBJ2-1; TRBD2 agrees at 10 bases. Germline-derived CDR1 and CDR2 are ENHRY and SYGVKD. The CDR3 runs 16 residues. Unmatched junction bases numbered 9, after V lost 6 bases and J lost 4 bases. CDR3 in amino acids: CAISEIRTSGYNEQFF. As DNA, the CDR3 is TGTGCCATCAGCGAGATCCGGACTAGCGGTTACAATGAGCAGTTCTTC.

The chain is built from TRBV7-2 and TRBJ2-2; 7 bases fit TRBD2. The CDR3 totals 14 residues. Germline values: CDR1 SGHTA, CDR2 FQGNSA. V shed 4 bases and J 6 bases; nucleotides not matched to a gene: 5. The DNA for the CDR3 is TGTGCCAGCAGCTCCACTAGCGCGTCCGGGGAGCTGTTTTTT. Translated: CASSSTSASGELFF.

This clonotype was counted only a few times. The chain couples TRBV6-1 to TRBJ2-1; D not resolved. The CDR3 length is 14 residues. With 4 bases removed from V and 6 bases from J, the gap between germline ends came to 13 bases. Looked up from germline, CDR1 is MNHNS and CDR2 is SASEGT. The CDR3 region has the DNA TGTGCCAGCAGTGCCTGGGAACCAACCAATGAGCAGTTCTTC. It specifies CASSAWEPTNEQFF.